This T cell receptor (beta chain) was recorded in a study of blood T cell repertoires in COVID-19. The assay was immunoSEQ multiplex PCR, and TCRdb's table has in-frame clones only and misses some. This table holds about 65,000 clones, roughly four fifths found once. The length of the CDR3 is 14 residues. V was shortened by 1 base and J by 5 bases, with 11 bases between the two germline ends. The germline gives CDR1 SGHRS, CDR2 YFSETQ. The source is a man older than 75 with acute or convalescent COVID-19. The sequenced sample was peripheral blood. This rearrangement joins TRBV5-1 to TRBJ2-3; a weak D match, TRBD1 (5 bases). CDR3 loop: CASSLNWGIDTQYF. Here the CDR3 DNA reads TGCGCCAGCAGCTTGAATTGGGGCATAGATACGCAGTATTTT.